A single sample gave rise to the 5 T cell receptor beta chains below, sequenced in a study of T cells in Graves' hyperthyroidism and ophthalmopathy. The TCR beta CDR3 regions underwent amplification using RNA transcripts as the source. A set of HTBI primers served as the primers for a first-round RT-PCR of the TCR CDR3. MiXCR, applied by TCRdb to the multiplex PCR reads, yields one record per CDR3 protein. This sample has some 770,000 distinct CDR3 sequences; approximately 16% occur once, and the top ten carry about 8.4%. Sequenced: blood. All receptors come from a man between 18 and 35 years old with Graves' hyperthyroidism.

The CDR3 reads CASRDRDRGDNSPLHF. The CDR3 bases are TGTGCCAGTCGCGACAGGGACCGGGGGGATAATTCACCCCTCCACTTT. V and J are TRBV28 and TRBJ1-6, with 7 bases matching TRBD1. Germline CDR1 MDHEN, CDR2 SYDVKM. CDR3 size: 16 residues. V was pared by 9 bases and J by 5 bases, with 13 bases of the junction left unmatched.

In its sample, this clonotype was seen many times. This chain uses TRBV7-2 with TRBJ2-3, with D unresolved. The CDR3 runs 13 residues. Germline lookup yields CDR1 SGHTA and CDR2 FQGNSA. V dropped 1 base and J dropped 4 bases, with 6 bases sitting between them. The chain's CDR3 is CASSLVPADTQYF. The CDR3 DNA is TGTGCCAGCAGCTTAGTTCCCGCAGATACGCAGTATTTT.

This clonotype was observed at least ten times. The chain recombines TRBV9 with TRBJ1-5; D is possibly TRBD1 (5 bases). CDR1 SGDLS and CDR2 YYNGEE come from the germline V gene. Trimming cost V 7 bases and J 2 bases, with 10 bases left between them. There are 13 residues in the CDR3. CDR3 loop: CASGEGGNQPQHF. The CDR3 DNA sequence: TGTGCCAGCGGCGAAGGGGGCAATCAGCCCCAGCATTTT. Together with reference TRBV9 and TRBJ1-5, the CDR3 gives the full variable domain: DSGVTQTPKHLITATGQRVTLRCSPRSGDLSVYWYQQSLDQGLQFLIQYYNGEERAKGNILERFSAQQFPDLHSELNLSSLELGDSALYFCASGEGGNQPQHFGDGTRLSIL.

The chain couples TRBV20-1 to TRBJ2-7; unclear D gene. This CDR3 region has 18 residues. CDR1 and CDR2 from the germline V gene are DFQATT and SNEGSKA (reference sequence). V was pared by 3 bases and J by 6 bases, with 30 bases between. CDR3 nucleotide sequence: TGCAGTGCTAGGGCGAGAGGATCGCTGATAGGCACAATCCGCGAGCAGTACTTC. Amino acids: CSARARGSLIGTIREQYF.

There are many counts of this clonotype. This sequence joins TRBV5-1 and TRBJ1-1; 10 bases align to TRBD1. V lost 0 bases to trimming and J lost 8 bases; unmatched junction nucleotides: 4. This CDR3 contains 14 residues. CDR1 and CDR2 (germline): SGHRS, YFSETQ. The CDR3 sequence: CASSLETTGGEAFF. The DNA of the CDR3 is TGCGCCAGCAGCTTGGAAACGACAGGGGGCGAAGCTTTCTTT.